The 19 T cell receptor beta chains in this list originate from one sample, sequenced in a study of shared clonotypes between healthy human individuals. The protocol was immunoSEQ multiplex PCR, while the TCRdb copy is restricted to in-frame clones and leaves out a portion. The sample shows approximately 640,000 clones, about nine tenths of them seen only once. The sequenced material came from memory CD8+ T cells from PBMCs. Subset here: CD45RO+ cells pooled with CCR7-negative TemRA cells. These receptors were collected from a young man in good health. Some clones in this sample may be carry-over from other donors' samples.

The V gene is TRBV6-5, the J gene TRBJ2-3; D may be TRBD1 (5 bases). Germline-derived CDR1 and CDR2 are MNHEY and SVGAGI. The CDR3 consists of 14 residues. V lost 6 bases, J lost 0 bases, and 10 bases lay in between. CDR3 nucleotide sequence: TGTGCCAGCAGCACCGGACATAGCACAGATACGCAGTATTTT. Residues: CASSTGHSTDTQYF.

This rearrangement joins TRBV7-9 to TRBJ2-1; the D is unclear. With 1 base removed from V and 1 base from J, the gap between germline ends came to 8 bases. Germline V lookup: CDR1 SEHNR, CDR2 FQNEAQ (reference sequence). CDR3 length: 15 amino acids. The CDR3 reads CASSLEDGSYNEQFF. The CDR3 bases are TGTGCCAGCAGCTTAGAGGATGGATCCTACAATGAGCAGTTCTTC.

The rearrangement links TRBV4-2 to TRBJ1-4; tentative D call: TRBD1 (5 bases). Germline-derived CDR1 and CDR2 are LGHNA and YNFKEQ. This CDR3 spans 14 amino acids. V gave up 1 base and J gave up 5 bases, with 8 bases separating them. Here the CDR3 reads CASSQGPGNEKLFF. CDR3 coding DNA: TGTGCCAGCAGCCAAGGACCAGGGAATGAAAAACTGTTTTTT.

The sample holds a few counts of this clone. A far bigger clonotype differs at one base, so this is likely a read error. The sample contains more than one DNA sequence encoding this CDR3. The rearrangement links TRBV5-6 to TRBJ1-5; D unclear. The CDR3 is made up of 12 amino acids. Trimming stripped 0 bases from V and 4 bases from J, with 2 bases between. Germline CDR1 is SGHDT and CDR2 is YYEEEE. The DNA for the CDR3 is TGTGCCAGCAGCTTGGGGAATCAGCCCCAGCATTTT. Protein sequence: CASSLGNQPQHF.

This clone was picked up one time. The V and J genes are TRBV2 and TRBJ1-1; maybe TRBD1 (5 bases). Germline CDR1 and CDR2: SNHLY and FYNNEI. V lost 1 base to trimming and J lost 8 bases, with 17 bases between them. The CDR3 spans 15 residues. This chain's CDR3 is CASSEGRTWGEEAFF. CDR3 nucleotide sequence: TGTGCCAGCAGTGAAGGCCGGACCTGGGGGGAGGAAGCTTTCTTT.

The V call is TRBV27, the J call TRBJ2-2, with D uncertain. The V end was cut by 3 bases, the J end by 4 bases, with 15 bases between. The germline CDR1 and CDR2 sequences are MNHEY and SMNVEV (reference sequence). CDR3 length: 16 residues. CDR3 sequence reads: CASSLQDLSGTGELFF. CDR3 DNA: TGTGCCAGCAGTTTGCAGGACCTGTCGGGCACCGGGGAGCTGTTTTTT.

The CDR3 protein is CASSQDFSRENQFTGELFF. The CDR3 nucleotides read TGCGCCAGCAGCCAAGATTTTTCGAGGGAAAACCAGTTCACCGGGGAGCTGTTTTTT. The V gene is TRBV4-1, the J gene TRBJ2-2; tentative D call: TRBD2 (5 bases). The germline V gene encodes CDR1 MGHRA and CDR2 YSYEKL. V was cut by 0 bases and J by 4 bases, with 21 bases left in between. The CDR3 extends over 19 amino acids.

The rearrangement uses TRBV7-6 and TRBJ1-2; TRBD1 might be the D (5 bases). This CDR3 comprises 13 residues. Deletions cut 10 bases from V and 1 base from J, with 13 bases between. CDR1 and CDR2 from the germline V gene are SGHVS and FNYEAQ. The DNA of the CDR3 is TGTGCCATACGGGGGATGGATAACTATGGCTACACCTTC. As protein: CAIRGMDNYGYTF.

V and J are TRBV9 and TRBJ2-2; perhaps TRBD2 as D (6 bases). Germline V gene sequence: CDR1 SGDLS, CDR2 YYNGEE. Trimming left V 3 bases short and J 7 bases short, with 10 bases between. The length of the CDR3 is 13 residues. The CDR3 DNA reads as TGTGCCAGCAGCGGGGGACTCGACGGGGAGCTGTTTTTT. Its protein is CASSGGLDGELFF.

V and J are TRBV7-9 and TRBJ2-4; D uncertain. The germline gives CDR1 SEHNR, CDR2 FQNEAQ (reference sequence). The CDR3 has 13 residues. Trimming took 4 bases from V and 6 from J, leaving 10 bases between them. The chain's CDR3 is CASSYKAGNIQYF. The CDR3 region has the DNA TGTGCCAGCAGCTATAAAGCAGGAAACATTCAGTACTTC. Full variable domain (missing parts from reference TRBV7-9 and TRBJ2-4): DTGVSQNPRHKITKRGQNVTFRCDPISEHNRLYWYRQTLGQGPEFLTYFQNEAQLEKSRLLSDRFSAERPKGSFSTLEIQRTEQGDSAMYLCASSYKAGNIQYFGAGTRLSVL.

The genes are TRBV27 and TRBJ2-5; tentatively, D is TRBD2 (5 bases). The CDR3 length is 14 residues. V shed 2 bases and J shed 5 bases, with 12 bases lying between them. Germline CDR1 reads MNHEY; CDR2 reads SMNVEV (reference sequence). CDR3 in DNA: TGTGCCAGCAGTTTAGTTGGAGGAGCCGAGACCCAGTACTTC. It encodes CASSLVGGAETQYF.

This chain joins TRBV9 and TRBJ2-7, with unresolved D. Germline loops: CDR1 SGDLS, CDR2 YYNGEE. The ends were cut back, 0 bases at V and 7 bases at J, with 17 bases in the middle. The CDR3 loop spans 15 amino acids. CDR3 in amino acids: CASSVDSIPWVEQYF. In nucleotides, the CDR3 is TGTGCCAGCAGCGTAGACAGTATCCCCTGGGTAGAGCAGTACTTC.

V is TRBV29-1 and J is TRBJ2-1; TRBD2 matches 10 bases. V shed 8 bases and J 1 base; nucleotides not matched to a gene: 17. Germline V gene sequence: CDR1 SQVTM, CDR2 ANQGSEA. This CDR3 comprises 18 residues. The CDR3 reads CSMRGASGRSASYNEQFF. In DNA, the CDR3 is TGCAGCATGAGGGGCGCTAGCGGGAGATCGGCGTCCTACAATGAGCAGTTCTTC.

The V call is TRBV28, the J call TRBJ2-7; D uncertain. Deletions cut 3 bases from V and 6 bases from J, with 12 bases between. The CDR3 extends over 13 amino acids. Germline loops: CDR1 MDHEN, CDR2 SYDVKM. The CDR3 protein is CASSFLSRSEQYF. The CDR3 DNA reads TGTGCCAGCAGTTTTTTGAGTCGGTCCGAGCAGTACTTC.

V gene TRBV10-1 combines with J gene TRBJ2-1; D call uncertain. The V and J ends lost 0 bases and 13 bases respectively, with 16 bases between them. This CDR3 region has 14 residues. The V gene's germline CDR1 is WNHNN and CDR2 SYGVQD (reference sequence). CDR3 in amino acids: CASSESNSLKPQFF. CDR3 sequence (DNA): TGCGCCAGCAGTGAGTCAAATTCCCTCAAACCCCAGTTCTTC.

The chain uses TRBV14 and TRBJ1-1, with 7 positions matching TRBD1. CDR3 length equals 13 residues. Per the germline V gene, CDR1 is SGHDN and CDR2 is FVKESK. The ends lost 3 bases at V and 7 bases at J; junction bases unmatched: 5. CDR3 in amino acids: CASSHDRVDEAFF. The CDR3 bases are TGTGCCAGCAGCCACGACAGGGTAGATGAAGCTTTCTTT.

CDR3: CASSEWGLADFEQFF. In DNA, the CDR3 is TGTGCCAGCAGTGAGTGGGGACTAGCGGATTTCGAGCAGTTCTTC. J is TRBJ2-1 and V is TRBV25-1, with 11 bases lining up with TRBD2. V was pared by 3 bases and J by 10 bases, with 8 bases of the junction left unmatched. This CDR3 comprises 15 residues. The germline gives CDR1 MGHDK, CDR2 SYGVNS.

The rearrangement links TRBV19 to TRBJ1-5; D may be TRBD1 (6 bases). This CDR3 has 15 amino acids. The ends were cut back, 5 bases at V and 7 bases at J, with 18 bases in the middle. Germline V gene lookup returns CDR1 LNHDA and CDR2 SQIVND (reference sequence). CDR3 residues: CASSLMRGAGQPQHF. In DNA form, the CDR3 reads TGTGCCAGTAGTCTTATGCGGGGGGCTGGGCAGCCCCAGCATTTT.

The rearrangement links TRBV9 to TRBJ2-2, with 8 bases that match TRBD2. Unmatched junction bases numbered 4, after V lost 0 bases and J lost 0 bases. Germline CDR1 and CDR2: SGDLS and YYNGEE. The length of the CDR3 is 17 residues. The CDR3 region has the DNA TGTGCCAGCAGCGTAGCGCTAGCGGGCTCGAACACCGGGGAGCTGTTTTTT. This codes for CASSVALAGSNTGELFF.